The TCR beta chain under discussion was sequenced for a study of cytomegalovirus exposure and HLA in healthy donors. Broader study findings: Subsequent analysis showed first-cohort TCR clusters tending to co-occur in 120 validation repertoires. As confirmed in vitro, a few CMV-associated chains were specific for CMV antigens.

Germline V gene lookup returns CDR1 SGHRS and CDR2 YFSETQ. CDR3 length: 15 amino acids. Trimming took 4 bases from V and 0 from J; bases not matched to a gene: 4. As regards this clone: What it binds is unknown.

Clones were read by immunoSEQ multiplex PCR, and TCRdb kept only the in-frame ones, dropping some. In the table there are around 150,000 clones, roughly 89% of which are singletons. The J gene is TRBJ2-3, the V gene TRBV5-1, with 8 bases fitting TRBD2. The TCR originated in a woman aged 18-30 years in good health and CMV-seropositive. Sequencing was carried out using PBMCs. CDR3 amino acids: CASSISSGSTDTQYF. DNA for the CDR3: TGCGCCAGCAGCATCTCTAGCGGGAGCACAGATACGCAGTATTTT.